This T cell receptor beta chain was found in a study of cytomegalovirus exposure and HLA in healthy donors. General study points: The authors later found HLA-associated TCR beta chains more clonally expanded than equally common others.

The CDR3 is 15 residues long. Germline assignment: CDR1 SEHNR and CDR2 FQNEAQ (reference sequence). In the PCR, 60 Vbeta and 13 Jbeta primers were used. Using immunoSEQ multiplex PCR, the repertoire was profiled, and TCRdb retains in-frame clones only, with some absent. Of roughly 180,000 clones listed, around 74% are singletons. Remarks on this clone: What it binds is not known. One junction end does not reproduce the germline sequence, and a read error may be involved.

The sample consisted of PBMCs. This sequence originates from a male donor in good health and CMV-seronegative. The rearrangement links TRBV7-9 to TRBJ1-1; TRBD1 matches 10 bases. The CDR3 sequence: CSSSSRQGQGTEAFF. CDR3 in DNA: TGTTCCAGCAGCTCGCGACAGGGACAGGGGACTGAAGCTTTCTTT.